The 18 T cell receptor beta chains below were found in one sample sequenced in a study of T cell responses to AZD1222 COVID-19 vaccine. The table came from immunoSEQ multiplex PCR; TCRdb's copy has only in-frame clones and leaves some out. There are around 92,000 clones in the sample; about nine tenths occur only once, and around 8% lies in the top ten. Source: peripheral blood, taken on day 0 of AZD1222 vaccination. These receptors were obtained from an adult in good health.

The CDR3 is CATRGSGSENSYEQYF. The DNA for the CDR3 is TGTGCCACCAGGGGTAGCGGGAGCGAAAACTCCTACGAGCAGTACTTC. This chain links TRBV15 with TRBJ2-7; 9 positions match TRBD2. The CDR3 runs to 16 residues. Germline V gene lookup returns CDR1 LNHNV and CDR2 YYDKDF (reference sequence). J was trimmed by 0 bases and V by 6 bases; bases with no gene match: 9.

This rearrangement joins TRBV18 to TRBJ2-3, with D unresolved. The CDR3 is 13 residues long. V was clipped by 2 bases and J by 2 bases, with 5 bases between them. The germline CDR1 and CDR2 sequences are KGHSH and LQKENI. The CDR3 spells CASSPTSTDTQYF. The CDR3 DNA sequence: TGTGCCAGCTCACCAACTTCCACAGATACGCAGTATTTT.

This clone was found a few times. The V gene is TRBV30, the J gene TRBJ1-2; 8 bases match TRBD1. This CDR3 is 14 amino acids long. Germline CDR1 and CDR2: GTSNPN and SVGIG (reference sequence). The trim removed 0 bases at V and 8 bases at J, leaving 8 bases unmatched. The CDR3 protein is CAWSVQGGPRGYTF. The CDR3 nucleotides read TGTGCCTGGAGTGTACAGGGGGGTCCGCGCGGCTACACCTTC. The full variable domain, in which reference TRBV30 and TRBJ1-2 provide the parts outside the CDR3, is SQTIHQWPATLVQPVGSPLSLECTVEGTSNPNLYWYRQAAGRGLQLLFYSVGIGQISSEVPQNLSASRPQDRQFILSSKKLLLSDSGFYLCAWSVQGGPRGYTFGSGTRLTVV.

The genes are TRBV6-1 and TRBJ1-1; no clear D. The CDR3 is 14 amino acids. Trimming removed 3 bases from V and 4 bases from J, with 12 bases in between. The germline V gene has CDR1 MNHNS and CDR2 SASEGT. CDR3 amino acids: CASSEEGTSTEAFF. The CDR3 coding sequence is TGTGCCAGCAGTGAGGAGGGTACCTCCACTGAAGCTTTCTTT.

This clone occurred once. The chain has TRBV7-2 and TRBJ1-2; a weak D match, TRBD1 (5 bases). Germline V gene data show CDR1 as SGHTA and CDR2 as FQGNSA. CDR3 length: 17 amino acids. V was shortened by 7 bases and J by 3 bases, with 24 bases between the two germline ends. Written as DNA, the CDR3 is TGTGCCAGCACCGAAGGGGATCGGGACGTTCGTCACTATGGCTACACCTTC. Translation: CASTEGDRDVRHYGYTF.

The count of this clone is one. The V call is TRBV4-3, the J call TRBJ2-2; 7 positions match TRBD2. The CDR3 has 17 amino acids. Germline assignment: CDR1 LGHNA and CDR2 YSLEER. With V trimmed by 0 bases and J by 4 bases, 8 bases remained unmatched. The CDR3 sequence: CASSQELLRGSTGELFF. CDR3 sequence (DNA): TGCGCCAGCAGCCAAGAATTATTGCGGGGGAGCACCGGGGAGCTGTTTTTT.

The chain has TRBV7-2 and TRBJ2-7; D unclear. Between the trimmed V and J ends, which lost 8 bases and 1 base, there was a span of 12 bases. Germline CDR1 SGHTA, CDR2 FQGNSA. The CDR3 loop spans 13 amino acids. The CDR3 coding sequence is TGTGCCAGCGCTCCCGGGCTTTCCTACGAGCAGTACTTC. It codes for CASAPGLSYEQYF.

The sample holds one count of this clone. This rearrangement joins TRBV6-6 to TRBJ2-5, with 7 bases identical to TRBD2. This CDR3 spans 13 amino acids. After removal of 2 bases from V and 5 bases from J, the junction contained 2 bases not matched to a gene. Per the germline V gene, CDR1 is MNHNY and CDR2 is SVGAGI (reference sequence). The CDR3 region is CASSYGEGETQYF. The DNA of the CDR3 is TGTGCCAGCAGTTACGGGGAGGGGGAGACCCAGTACTTC.

The chain has TRBV5-1 and TRBJ2-2, with TRBD2 identical over 10 bases. The CDR3 is 16 residues long. The V gene end was trimmed by 4 bases and the J gene end by 5 bases; junction bases not matched to a gene: 8. CDR1 is SGHRS, CDR2 YFSETQ, per germline. The CDR3 reads CASSPLAGGGTGELFF. The CDR3 DNA reads TGCGCCAGCAGCCCTTTAGCGGGAGGTGGGACCGGGGAGCTGTTTTTT.

The V call is TRBV7-2, the J call TRBJ2-7; D possibly uses TRBD1 or TRBD2 (5 bases each). The CDR3 loop spans 18 amino acids. The V end was cut by 0 bases, the J end by 5 bases, with 23 bases between. Germline CDR1 reads SGHTA; CDR2 reads FQGNSA. The DNA for the CDR3 is TGTGCCAGCAGCTTAGCAGTAGGGAACGGGGCCGCCAGGGACGAGCAGTACTTC. Translated: CASSLAVGNGAARDEQYF.

The V call is TRBV18, the J call TRBJ1-2; no reliable D call. Trimming left V 0 bases short and J 4 bases short, with 9 bases between. The CDR3 has 14 residues. Germline V gives CDR1 KGHSH, CDR2 LQKENI. The CDR3 bases are TGTGCCAGCTCACCACCAATAGGTACCTATGGCTACACCTTC. Amino acid sequence: CASSPPIGTYGYTF.

This chain connects TRBV7-2 to TRBJ2-2, with D tentatively TRBD1 (6 bases). Per germline, CDR1 SGHTA and CDR2 FQGNSA. The CDR3 contains 14 residues. V gave up 2 bases and J gave up 5 bases, with 9 bases separating them. CDR3: CASSLHRDTGELFF. The CDR3 DNA reads TGTGCCAGCAGCTTACACAGGGATACCGGGGAGCTGTTTTTT.

The CDR3 sequence: CASSPTRQGGTEAFF. The CDR3 DNA is TGCGCCAGCAGCCCAACTCGACAGGGAGGAACTGAAGCTTTCTTT. The rearrangement links TRBV4-1 to TRBJ1-1, with TRBD1 matching 7 bases. Germline lookup yields CDR1 MGHRA and CDR2 YSYEKL. Trimming cost V 4 bases and J 5 bases; bases outside gene matches: 10. CDR3 length equals 15 residues.

The rearrangement links TRBV27 to TRBJ2-5, with a weak D call TRBD1 (6 bases). Per germline, CDR1 MNHEY and CDR2 SMNVEV (reference sequence). V lost 2 bases, J lost 8 bases, and 21 bases lay in between. The CDR3 is 16 amino acids. The CDR3 is CASSLNMLDRSVTQYF. Written as DNA, the CDR3 is TGTGCCAGCAGTTTAAATATGCTGGACAGATCGGTAACCCAGTACTTC.

The V gene is TRBV7-9, the J gene TRBJ1-1; possibly TRBD1 for D (5 bases). Germline V gene lookup returns CDR1 SEHNR and CDR2 FQNEAQ (reference sequence). V shed 6 bases and J shed 6 bases, with 11 bases lying between them. CDR3 length equals 12 residues. The CDR3: CASSSGRAEAFF. The CDR3 DNA follows: TGTGCCAGCAGTTCCGGCAGGGCTGAAGCTTTCTTT. Looking up the rest from reference TRBV7-9 and TRBJ1-1 gives the full variable domain: DTGVSQNPRHKITKRGQNVTFRCDPISEHNRLYWYRQTLGQGPEFLTYFQNEAQLEKSRLLSDRFSAERPKGSFSTLEIQRTEQGDSAMYLCASSSGRAEAFFGQGTRLTVV.

This sequence joins TRBV30 and TRBJ1-1, with D hard to call. CDR1 and CDR2 (germline): GTSNPN, SVGIG (reference sequence). The V end was cut by 0 bases, the J end by 0 bases, with 8 bases between. CDR3 length equals 14 residues. In DNA form, the CDR3 reads TGTGCCTGGAGTGTCTCTTCAGTGAACACTGAAGCTTTCTTT. This gives the protein CAWSVSSVNTEAFF.

Of note for this clone: The same CDR3 also results from other DNA sequences found in this sample. This sequence joins TRBV27 and TRBJ1-5; D uncertain. Germline CDR1 reads MNHEY; CDR2 reads SMNVEV (reference sequence). This CDR3 has 12 residues. V lost 8 bases and J lost 5, with 10 bases in between. This CDR3 reads CASRRGDQPQHF. The CDR3 nucleotides read TGTGCCAGCCGCCGGGGTGATCAGCCCCAGCATTTT.

The chain couples TRBV12-3 or TRBV12-4 to TRBJ1-1, with D maybe TRBD1 (5 bases). Trimming took off 2 bases at V and 11 bases at J, with 12 bases between the two ends. The CDR3 has 12 amino acids. In DNA form, the CDR3 reads TGTGCCAGCAGTTTAATGACCCCAGGGGCTTTCTTT. It codes for CASSLMTPGAFF.